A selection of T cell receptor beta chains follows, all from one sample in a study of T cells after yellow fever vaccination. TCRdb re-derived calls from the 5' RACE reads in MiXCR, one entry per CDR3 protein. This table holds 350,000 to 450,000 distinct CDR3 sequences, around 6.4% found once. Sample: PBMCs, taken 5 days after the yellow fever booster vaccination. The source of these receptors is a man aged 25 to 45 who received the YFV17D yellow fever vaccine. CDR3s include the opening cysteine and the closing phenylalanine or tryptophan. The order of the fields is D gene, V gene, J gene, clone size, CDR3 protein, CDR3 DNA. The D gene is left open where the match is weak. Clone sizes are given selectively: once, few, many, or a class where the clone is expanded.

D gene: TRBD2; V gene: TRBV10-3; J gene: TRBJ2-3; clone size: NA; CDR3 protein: CAISEKGLAGLTQYF; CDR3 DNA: TGTGCCATCAGTGAGAAAGGACTAGCGGGGTTGACGCAGTATTTT
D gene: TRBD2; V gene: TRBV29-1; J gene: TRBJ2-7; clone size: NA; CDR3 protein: CSVDGLAGNYEQYF; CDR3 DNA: TGCAGCGTTGATGGGCTAGCGGGAAACTACGAGCAGTACTTC
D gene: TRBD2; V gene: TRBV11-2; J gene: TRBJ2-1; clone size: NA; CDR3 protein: CASSFTGNSGRANYNEQFF; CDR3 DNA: TGTGCCAGCAGCTTCACGGGAAATAGCGGGAGGGCCAACTACAATGAGCAGTTCTTC
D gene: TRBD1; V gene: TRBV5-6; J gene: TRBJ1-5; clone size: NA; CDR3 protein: CATSQRTGSFRQPQHF; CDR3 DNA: TGTGCCACCAGCCAGAGGACAGGGTCCTTTCGCCAGCCCCAGCATTTT
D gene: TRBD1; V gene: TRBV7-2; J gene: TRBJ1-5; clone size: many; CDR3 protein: CASSFGQGGQPQHF; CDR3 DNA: TGTGCCAGCAGCTTCGGACAGGGTGGGCAGCCCCAGCATTTT
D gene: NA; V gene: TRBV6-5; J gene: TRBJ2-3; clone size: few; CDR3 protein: CASRHPGWGWDSSGNTDTQYF; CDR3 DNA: TGTGCCAGCAGGCACCCCGGATGGGGTTGGGACTCATCCGGAAACACAGATACGCAGTATTTT
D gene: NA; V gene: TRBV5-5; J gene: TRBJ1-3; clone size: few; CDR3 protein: CASSLLPKVSGNTIYF; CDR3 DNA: TGTGCCAGCAGCTTGCTACCGAAAGTCTCTGGAAACACCATATATTTT
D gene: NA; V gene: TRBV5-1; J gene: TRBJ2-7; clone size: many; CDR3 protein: CASSLVIGPTYEQYF; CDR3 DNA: TGCGCCAGCAGCTTGGTGATAGGTCCTACCTACGAGCAGTACTTC
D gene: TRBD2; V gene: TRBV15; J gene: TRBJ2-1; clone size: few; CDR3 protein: CATTGTSDYNEQFF; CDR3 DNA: TGTGCCACGACCGGGACTAGCGACTACAATGAGCAGTTCTTC
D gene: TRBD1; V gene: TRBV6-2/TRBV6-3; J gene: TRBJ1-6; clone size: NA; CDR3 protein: CASSYGTVSPLHF; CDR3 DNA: TGTGCCAGCAGTTACGGGACAGTTTCACCCCTCCACTTT
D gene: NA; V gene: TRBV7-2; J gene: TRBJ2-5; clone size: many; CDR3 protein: CASSEDSATQYF; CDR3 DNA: TGTGCCAGCAGCGAGGACTCTGCTACCCAGTACTTC
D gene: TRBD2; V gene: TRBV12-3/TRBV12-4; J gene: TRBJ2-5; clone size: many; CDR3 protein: CASSPPGLAGGETQYF; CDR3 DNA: TGTGCCAGCAGTCCCCCCGGACTAGCGGGAGGAGAGACCCAGTACTTC
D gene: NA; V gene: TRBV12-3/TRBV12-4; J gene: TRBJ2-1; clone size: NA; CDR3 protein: CASSPQGPYTEQFF; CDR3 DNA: TGTGCCAGCAGCCCCCAAGGGCCCTACACTGAGCAGTTCTTC
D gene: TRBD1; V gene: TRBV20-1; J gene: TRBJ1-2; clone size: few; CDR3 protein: CSASFRDRLNYGYTF; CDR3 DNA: TGCAGTGCTAGTTTCCGGGACAGGCTTAACTATGGCTACACCTTC
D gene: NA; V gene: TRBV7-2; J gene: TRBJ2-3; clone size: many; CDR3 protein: CASSLQQGVADTQYF; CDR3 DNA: TGTGCCAGCAGCTTACAACAGGGTGTGGCAGATACGCAGTATTTT
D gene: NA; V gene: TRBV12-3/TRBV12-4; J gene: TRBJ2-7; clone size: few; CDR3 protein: CATGRGEGEQYF; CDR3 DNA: TGTGCCACAGGAAGAGGTGAGGGCGAGCAGTACTTC
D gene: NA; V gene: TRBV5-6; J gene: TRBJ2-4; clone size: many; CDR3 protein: CASSRPGLADKNIQYF; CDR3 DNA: TGTGCCAGCAGCCGGCCCGGGCTTGCGGACAAAAACATTCAGTACTTC
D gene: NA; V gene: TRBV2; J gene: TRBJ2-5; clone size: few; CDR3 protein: CASRRSAETQYF; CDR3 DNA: TGTGCCAGCAGGAGGAGTGCGGAGACCCAGTACTTC
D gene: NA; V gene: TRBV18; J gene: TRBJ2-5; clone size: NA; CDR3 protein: CASSPAGSEETQYF; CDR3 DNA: TGTGCCAGCTCACCAGCGGGATCGGAGGAGACCCAGTACTTC
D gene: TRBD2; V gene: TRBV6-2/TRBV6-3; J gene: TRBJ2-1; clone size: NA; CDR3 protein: CASSLLAGTYNEQFF; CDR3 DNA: TGTGCCAGCAGTCTACTAGCGGGAACCTACAATGAGCAGTTCTTC
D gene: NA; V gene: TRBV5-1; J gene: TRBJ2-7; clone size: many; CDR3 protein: CASWRTGDYEQYF; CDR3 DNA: TGCGCCAGCTGGAGGACGGGGGACTACGAGCAGTACTTC
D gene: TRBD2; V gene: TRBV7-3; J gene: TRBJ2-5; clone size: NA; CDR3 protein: CASSLIGPRAGEETQYF; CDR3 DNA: TGTGCCAGCAGCTTAATTGGCCCCCGGGCGGGAGAAGAGACCCAGTACTTC
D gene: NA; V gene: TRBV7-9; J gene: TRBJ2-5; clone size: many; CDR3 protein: CASSRETQYF; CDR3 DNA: TGTGCCAGCAGCCGGGAGACCCAGTACTTC
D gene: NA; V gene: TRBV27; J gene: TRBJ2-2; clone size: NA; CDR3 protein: CASSILGGQAGELFF; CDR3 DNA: TGTGCCAGCAGTATCTTGGGGGGTCAGGCCGGGGAGCTGTTTTTT
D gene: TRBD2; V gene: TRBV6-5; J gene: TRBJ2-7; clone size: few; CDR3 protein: CASSYGRLAEEQYF; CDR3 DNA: TGTGCCAGCAGTTACGGGCGCCTAGCGGAAGAGCAGTACTTC
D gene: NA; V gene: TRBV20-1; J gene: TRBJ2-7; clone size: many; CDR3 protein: CSARDTDYEQYF; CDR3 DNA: TGCAGTGCGCGGGATACCGACTACGAGCAGTACTTC
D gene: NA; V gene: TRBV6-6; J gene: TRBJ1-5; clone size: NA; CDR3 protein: CASWGGYQPQHF; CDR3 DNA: TGTGCCAGCTGGGGGGGCTATCAGCCCCAGCATTTT
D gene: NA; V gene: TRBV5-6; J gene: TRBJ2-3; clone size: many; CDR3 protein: CASSSGAAQDTQYF; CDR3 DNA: TGTGCCAGCAGTTCGGGGGCCGCCCAAGATACGCAGTATTTT
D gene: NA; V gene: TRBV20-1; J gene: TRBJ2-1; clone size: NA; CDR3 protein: CCARALRGSSYNEQFF; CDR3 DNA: TGCTGTGCTAGGGCCCTTAGAGGGAGCTCCTACAATGAGCAGTTCTTC
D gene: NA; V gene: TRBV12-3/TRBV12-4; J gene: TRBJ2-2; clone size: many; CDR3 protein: CASTPRREWGELFF; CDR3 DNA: TGTGCCAGCACCCCCCGTAGGGAATGGGGGGAGCTGTTTTTT
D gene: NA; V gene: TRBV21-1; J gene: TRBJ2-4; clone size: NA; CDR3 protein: CASSNPNRDIRYLAKNIQYF; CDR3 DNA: TGTGCCAGCAGCAACCCTAACCGGGACATTCGATATTTAGCCAAAAACATTCAGTACTTC
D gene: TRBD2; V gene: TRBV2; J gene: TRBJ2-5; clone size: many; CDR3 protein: CASSDPGLAGGQETQYF; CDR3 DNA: TGTGCCAGCAGTGATCCGGGACTAGCGGGAGGACAAGAGACCCAGTACTTC
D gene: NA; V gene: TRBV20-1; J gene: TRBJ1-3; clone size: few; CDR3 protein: CSARRGSPAGNTIYF; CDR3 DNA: TGCAGTGCGAGGAGGGGCAGTCCCGCTGGAAACACCATATATTTT
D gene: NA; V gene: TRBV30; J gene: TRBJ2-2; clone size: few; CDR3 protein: CAWRRMSSPGELFF; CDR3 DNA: TGTGCCTGGAGACGGATGTCCAGCCCCGGGGAGCTGTTTTTT
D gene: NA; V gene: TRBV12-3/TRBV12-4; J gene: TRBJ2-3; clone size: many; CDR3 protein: CASRTGGGTDTQYF; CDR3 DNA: TGTGCCAGTAGGACCGGCGGGGGCACAGATACGCAGTATTTT
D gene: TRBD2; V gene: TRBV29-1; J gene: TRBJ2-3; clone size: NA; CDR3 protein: CSVEVSGGTDTQYF; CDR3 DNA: TGCAGCGTTGAAGTCAGCGGGGGCACAGATACGCAGTATTTT
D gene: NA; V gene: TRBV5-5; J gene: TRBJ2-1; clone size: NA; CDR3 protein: CASSPGLLCYNEQFF; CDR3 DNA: TGTGCCAGCAGCCCCGGGCTCCTCTGCTACAATGAGCAGTTCTTC
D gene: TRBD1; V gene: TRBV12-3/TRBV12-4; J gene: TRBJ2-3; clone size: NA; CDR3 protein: CASSRGQGIPDTQYF; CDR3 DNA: TGTGCCAGCAGTAGGGGACAGGGGATTCCAGATACGCAGTATTTT
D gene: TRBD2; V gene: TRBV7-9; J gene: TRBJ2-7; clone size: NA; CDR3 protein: CASSLGVLAAVDEQYF; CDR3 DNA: TGTGCCAGCAGCTTAGGAGTACTAGCGGCAGTGGACGAGCAGTACTTC
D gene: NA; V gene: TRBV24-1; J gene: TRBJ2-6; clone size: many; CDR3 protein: CATSDRAGGANVLTF; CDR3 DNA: TGTGCCACCAGTGATCGGGCTGGCGGGGCCAACGTCCTGACTTTC
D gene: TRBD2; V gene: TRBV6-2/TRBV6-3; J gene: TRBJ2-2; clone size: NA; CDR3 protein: CASSFGLAETNTGEPFF; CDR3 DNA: TGTGCCAGCAGTTTCGGACTAGCGGAGACGAACACCGGGGAGCCGTTTTTT
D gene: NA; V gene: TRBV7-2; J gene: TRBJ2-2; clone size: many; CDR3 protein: CASSLGTGSLGELFF; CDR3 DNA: TGTGCCAGCAGCTTAGGAACAGGGAGTCTCGGGGAGCTGTTTTTT
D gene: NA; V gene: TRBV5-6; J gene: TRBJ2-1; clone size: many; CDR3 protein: CASSSADNLDYNEQFF; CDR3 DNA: TGTGCCAGCAGCTCTGCGGACAACCTGGACTACAATGAGCAGTTCTTC
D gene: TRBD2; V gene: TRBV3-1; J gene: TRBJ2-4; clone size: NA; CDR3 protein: CASSHGGSRQNIQYF; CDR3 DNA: TGTGCCAGCAGCCATGGCGGGAGTCGCCAAAACATTCAGTACTTC
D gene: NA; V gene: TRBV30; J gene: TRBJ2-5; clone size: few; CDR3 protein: CAWSVLRATQYF; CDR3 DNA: TGTGCCTGGAGTGTACTAAGGGCGACCCAGTACTTC
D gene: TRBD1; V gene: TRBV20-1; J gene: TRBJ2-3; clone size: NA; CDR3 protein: CSAEGAEDTQYF; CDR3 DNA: TGCAGTGCTGAGGGGGCTGAAGATACGCAGTATTTT
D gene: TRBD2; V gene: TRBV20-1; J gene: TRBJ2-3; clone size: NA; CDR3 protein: CSARASGVSTDTQYF; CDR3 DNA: TGCAGTGCTAGGGCCAGCGGGGTTAGCACAGATACGCAGTATTTT
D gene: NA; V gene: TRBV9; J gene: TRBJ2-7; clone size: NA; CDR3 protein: CASSVEVMGSYEQYF; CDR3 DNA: TGTGCCAGCAGCGTAGAGGTCATGGGCTCCTACGAGCAGTACTTC
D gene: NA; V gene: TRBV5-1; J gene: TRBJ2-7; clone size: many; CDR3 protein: CASSLYGEQYF; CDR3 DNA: TGCGCCAGCAGCTTGTATGGCGAGCAGTACTTC
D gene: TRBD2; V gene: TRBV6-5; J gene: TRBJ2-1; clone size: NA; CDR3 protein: CASSYRLAGLNSYNEQFF; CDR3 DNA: TGTGCCAGCAGTTATCGGTTAGCGGGCCTCAACTCCTACAATGAGCAGTTCTTC